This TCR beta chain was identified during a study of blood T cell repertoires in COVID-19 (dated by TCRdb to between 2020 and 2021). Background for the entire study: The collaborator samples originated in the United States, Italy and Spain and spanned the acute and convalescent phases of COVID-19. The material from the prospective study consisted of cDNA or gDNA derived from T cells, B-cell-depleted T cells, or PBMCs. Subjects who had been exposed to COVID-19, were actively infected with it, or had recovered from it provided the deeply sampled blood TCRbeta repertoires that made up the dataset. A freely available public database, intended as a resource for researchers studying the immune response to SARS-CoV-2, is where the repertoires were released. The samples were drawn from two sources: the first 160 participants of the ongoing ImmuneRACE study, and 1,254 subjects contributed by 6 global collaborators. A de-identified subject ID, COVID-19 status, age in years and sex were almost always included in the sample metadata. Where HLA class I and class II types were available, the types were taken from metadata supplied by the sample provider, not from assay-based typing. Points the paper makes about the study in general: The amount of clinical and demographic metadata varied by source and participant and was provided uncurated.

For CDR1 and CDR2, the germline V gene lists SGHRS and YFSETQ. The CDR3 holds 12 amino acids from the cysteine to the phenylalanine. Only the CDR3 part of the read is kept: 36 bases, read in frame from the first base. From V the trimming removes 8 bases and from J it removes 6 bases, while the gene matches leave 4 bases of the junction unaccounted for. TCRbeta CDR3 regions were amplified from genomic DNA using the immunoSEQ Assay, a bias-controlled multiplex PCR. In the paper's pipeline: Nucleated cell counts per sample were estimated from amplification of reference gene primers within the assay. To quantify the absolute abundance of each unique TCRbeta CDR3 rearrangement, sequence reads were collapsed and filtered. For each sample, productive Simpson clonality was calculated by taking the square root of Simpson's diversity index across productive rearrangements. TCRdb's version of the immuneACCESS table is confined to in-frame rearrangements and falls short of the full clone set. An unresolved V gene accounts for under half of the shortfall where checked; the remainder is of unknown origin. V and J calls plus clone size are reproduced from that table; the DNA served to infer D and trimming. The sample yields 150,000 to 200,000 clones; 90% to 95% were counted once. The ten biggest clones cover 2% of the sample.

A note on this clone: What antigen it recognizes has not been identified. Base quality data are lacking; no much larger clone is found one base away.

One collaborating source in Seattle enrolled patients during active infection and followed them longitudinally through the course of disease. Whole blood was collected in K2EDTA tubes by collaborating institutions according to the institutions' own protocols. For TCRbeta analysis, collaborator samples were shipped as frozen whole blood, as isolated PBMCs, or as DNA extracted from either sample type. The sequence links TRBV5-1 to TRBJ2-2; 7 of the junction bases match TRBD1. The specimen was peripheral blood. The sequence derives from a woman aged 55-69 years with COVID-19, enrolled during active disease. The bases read TGCGCCAGTCCCGGACAGGCCGGGGAGCTGTTTTTT. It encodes CASPGQAGELFF.